These 26 T cell receptor beta chains share one sample of origin, sequenced in a study of CD8 T cells in ankylosing spondylitis. The study's findings and limits: Blood from ankylosing spondylitis patients appeared to carry a characteristic roughly 8-variant TCR beta motif.

No antigens are known for them. TCRdb re-derived calls from the 5' RACE reads in MiXCR, one entry per CDR3 protein. The sample shows fewer than 650,000 distinct CDR3 sequences, about 12% of them seen only once. Material for sequencing was blood, either unsorted or a sorted T cell fraction (not recorded which). Every receptor here comes from a male donor with ankylosing spondylitis.

This clonotype has more than one count but fewer than ten. The chain combines TRBV11-2 with TRBJ2-3; D gene unclear. The germline V gene encodes CDR1 SGHAT and CDR2 FQNNGV. This CDR3 spans 16 amino acids. Trimming shortened V by 2 bases and J by 2 bases, and 14 bases separated the two germline ends. Here the CDR3 DNA reads TGTGCCAGCAGCTTATCCGCCGGGTTAGCCACAGATACGCAGTATTTT. Protein product: CASSLSAGLATDTQYF.

This clonotype was observed at least ten times. The chain employs TRBV12-3 or TRBV12-4 and TRBJ2-2; possibly TRBD1 for D (5 bases). The CDR3 sequence is 16 residues long. Deletions cut 5 bases from V and 3 bases from J, with 16 bases between. The CDR3 nucleotides read TGTGCCAGCAGTCCCAGGGCTCTCGGGTACACCGGGGAGCTGTTTTTT. Its protein product is CASSPRALGYTGELFF.

The table lists this clonotype with many counts. The chain recombines TRBV20-1 with TRBJ2-3, with a possible D match to TRBD2 (5 bases). V gave up 5 bases and J gave up 7 bases, with 13 bases separating them. CDR3 length: 12 residues. Germline lookup yields CDR1 DFQATT and CDR2 SNEGSKA (reference sequence). The DNA for the CDR3 is TGCAGTGCTCCTCCGGGGTCCAATACGCAGTATTTT. It is translated as CSAPPGSNTQYF.

The J gene is TRBJ2-5, the V gene TRBV2; D is unclear. Germline V gene sequence: CDR1 SNHLY, CDR2 FYNNEI. Trimming cost V 0 bases and J 0 bases, with 5 bases left between them. This CDR3 contains 14 residues. In DNA form, the CDR3 reads TGTGCCAGCAGTGAAGCTGAGTACCAAGAGACCCAGTACTTC. Protein product: CASSEAEYQETQYF.

V is TRBV7-8 and J is TRBJ2-2; 9 positions match TRBD2. V lost 1 base and J lost 6; bases outside the gene matches: 6. This CDR3 spans 16 amino acids. The V gene's germline CDR1 is SGHVS and CDR2 FQNEAQ. The CDR3 sequence: CASSLGGSGSSGELFF. As DNA, the CDR3 is TGTGCCAGCAGCTTAGGTGGTAGCGGGAGTTCCGGGGAGCTGTTTTTT.

This clonotype was observed a handful of times. This chain uses TRBV15 with TRBJ1-2; D remains unclear. Germline V gives CDR1 LNHNV, CDR2 YYDKDF (reference sequence). The length of the CDR3 is 15 residues. Trimming took off 0 bases at V and 4 bases at J, with 12 bases between the two ends. CDR3 loop: CATSRDRGRGYGYTF. DNA for the CDR3: TGTGCCACCAGCAGAGATCGAGGGCGAGGCTATGGCTACACCTTC.

V is TRBV19 and J is TRBJ2-7; 7 positions match TRBD2. The CDR3 has 13 residues. Trimming at V came to 3 bases and at J to 3 bases, leaving 2 bases not matched to a gene. Germline V CDR1 and CDR2: LNHDA, SQIVND (reference sequence). CDR3 amino acids: CASSIPGGYEQYF. The CDR3 DNA reads as TGTGCCAGTAGTATCCCGGGGGGCTACGAGCAGTACTTC.

The chain uses TRBV3-1 and TRBJ2-7; 9 nucleotides agree with TRBD2. The CDR3 is 17 residues long. The J segment lost 7 bases and the V segment lost 0 bases, leaving 13 bases of the junction unmatched. Germline CDR1 is LGHDT and CDR2 is YNNKEL (reference sequence). CDR3 loop: CASSQESLRLAGREQYF. The CDR3 DNA follows: TGTGCCAGCAGCCAAGAAAGCCTGCGGCTAGCGGGAAGAGAGCAGTACTTC.

V and J are TRBV3-1 and TRBJ2-7; 14 bases agree with TRBD2. The V and J ends lost 4 bases and 0 bases, in that order; junction bases with no gene match: 2. The CDR3 contains 16 residues. Germline CDR1 reads LGHDT; CDR2 reads YNNKEL (reference sequence). The CDR3 here is CASSPGLAGDSYEQYF. Here the CDR3 DNA reads TGTGCCAGCAGCCCGGGACTAGCGGGAGACTCCTACGAGCAGTACTTC.

The rearrangement links TRBV5-1 to TRBJ2-7; TRBD1 might be the D (5 bases). The CDR3 length is 15 residues. Germline CDR1 is SGHRS and CDR2 is YFSETQ. The V end lost 2 bases, the J end lost 1 base, and 13 bases lay between the germline ends. CDR3 DNA sequence: TGCGCCAGCAGCTTTGGCAGGGTAGGGTCCTACGAGCAGTACGTC. Its protein is CASSFGRVGSYEQYV.

The chain recombines TRBV5-1 with TRBJ2-3; TRBD2 agrees at 8 bases. The length of the CDR3 is 16 residues. Germline CDR1 SGHRS, CDR2 YFSETQ. V was clipped by 6 bases and J by 0 bases; unmatched bases: 9. The CDR3 DNA reads TGCGCCAGCAACATACAATCTAGCGGGAGCACAGATACGCAGTATTTT. It yields the protein CASNIQSSGSTDTQYF.

J is TRBJ2-1 and V is TRBV20-1; 9 positions match TRBD2. Germline values: CDR1 DFQATT, CDR2 SNEGSKA (reference sequence). V shed 5 bases and J 2 bases; nucleotides not matched to a gene: 4. The CDR3 is 14 residues long. CDR3 nucleotide sequence: TGCAGTGCTGTTAGCGGGAGTGCCTACAATGAGCAGTTCTTC. This sequence encodes CSAVSGSAYNEQFF.

The chain carries TRBV5-1 and TRBJ2-7; D gene unclear. The CDR3 totals 13 residues. Germline CDR1 reads SGHRS; CDR2 reads YFSETQ. Trimming took 1 base from V and 3 from J, leaving 8 bases between them. DNA of the CDR3: TGCGCCAGCAGCTTGAACCTAGGCTACGAGCAGTACGTC. Translating it yields CASSLNLGYEQYV.

This clonotype appeared many times. The chain links TRBV5-6 to TRBJ2-5; D unresolved. The CDR3 length is 13 residues. V was pared by 0 bases and J by 5 bases, with 8 bases between. The germline V gene has CDR1 SGHDT and CDR2 YYEEEE. The CDR3 sequence is CASSLGTTETQYF. CDR3 sequence (DNA): TGTGCCAGCAGCTTGGGCACCACCGAGACCCAGTACTTC. Full variable domain (missing parts from reference TRBV5-6 and TRBJ2-5): DAGVTQSPTHLIKTRGQQVTLRCSPKSGHDTVSWYQQALGQGPQFIFQYYEEEERQRGNFPDRFSGHQFPNYSSELNVNALLLGDSALYLCASSLGTTETQYFGPGTRLLVL.

This clonotype has more than one count but fewer than ten. V gene TRBV5-1 combines with J gene TRBJ2-7; 8 bases fit TRBD1. The germline gives CDR1 SGHRS, CDR2 YFSETQ. The CDR3 loop spans 13 amino acids. V lost 4 bases, J lost 2 bases, and 2 bases stayed unmatched. CDR3 coding DNA: TGCGCCAGCAGCGCACAGGGGGCCTACGAGCAGTACTTC. Encoded protein: CASSAQGAYEQYF.

This clonotype appeared a few times. The chain recombines TRBV5-1 with TRBJ2-7; D unresolved. Germline V gives CDR1 SGHRS, CDR2 YFSETQ. The CDR3 covers 15 residues. Trimming pared 4 bases from V and 2 bases from J, leaving 16 bases between. The CDR3 loop is CASSGYPGITYEQYF. For the CDR3, the DNA is TGCGCCAGCAGCGGCTACCCTGGGATCACCTACGAGCAGTACTTC.

The chain joins TRBV5-1 to TRBJ2-2; the D call may be TRBD1 or TRBD2 (5 bases each). This CDR3 spans 16 amino acids. Trimming stripped 4 bases from V and 14 bases from J, with 27 bases between. CDR1 is SGHRS and CDR2 is YFSETQ in the germline V gene. The CDR3 spells CASSLGTGRAESQLFF. CDR3 in DNA: TGCGCCAGCAGCCTGGGGACGGGACGAGCGGAGAGTCAACTGTTTTTT.

This clonotype has more than one count but fewer than ten. V usage is TRBV6-4 and J usage is TRBJ2-1; 8 positions match TRBD2. J lost 4 bases, V lost 4 bases, and 3 bases had no gene match. This CDR3 spans 14 amino acids. Germline values: CDR1 MRHNA, CDR2 SNTAGT. This chain's CDR3 is CASSAASGYNEQFF. As DNA, the CDR3 is TGTGCCAGCAGTGCTGCTAGCGGGTACAATGAGCAGTTCTTC.

This clonotype was seen a handful of times. The chain couples TRBV12-3 or TRBV12-4 to TRBJ2-1, with 8 bases identical to TRBD2. There are 15 residues in the CDR3. V shed 5 bases and J 10 bases; nucleotides not matched to a gene: 13. The CDR3 DNA is TGTGCCAGCAGTCCCGGCGGGAGGCCCCTTTGGGAGCAGTTCTTC. The encoded protein is CASSPGGRPLWEQFF.

The sample holds a few counts of this clonotype. The chain links TRBV5-1 to TRBJ2-3, with 7 bases that match TRBD2. The CDR3 spans 15 residues. V trimming: 0 bases; J trimming: 5 bases; junction bases outside the gene matches: 6. CDR1 and CDR2 from the germline V gene are SGHRS and YFSETQ. This chain's CDR3 is CASSLDSGPGDTQYF. The CDR3 nucleotides read TGCGCCAGCAGCTTGGATAGCGGGCCGGGAGATACGCAGTATTTT.

The CDR3 protein is CASSLVGGATSYEQYV. CDR3 coding DNA: TGTGCCAGCAGCTTAGTTGGAGGAGCGACATCCTACGAGCAGTACGTC. The gene calls are TRBV11-2 and TRBJ2-7; D possibly corresponds to TRBD2 (5 bases). V lost 1 base and J 1 base, leaving 14 bases between the germline ends. The CDR3 spans 16 residues. CDR1 and CDR2 from the germline V gene are SGHAT and FQNNGV.

This clonotype was observed many times. This chain links TRBV24-1 with TRBJ2-3, with 7 bases matching TRBD1. This CDR3 region has 19 residues. Trimming removed 5 bases from V and 6 bases from J; junction bases left unmatched: 22. The V gene's germline CDR1 is KGHDR and CDR2 SFDVKD. The CDR3 region has the DNA TGTGCCACCAGTGCCCTCGGGACAGAACGAGAATCGCCCAGGGATACGCAGTATTTT. It translates to CATSALGTERESPRDTQYF.

This clonotype was seen ten or more times. The chain uses TRBV18 and TRBJ2-1; the D gene is possibly TRBD1 (6 bases). Germline V lookup: CDR1 KGHSH, CDR2 LQKENI. This CDR3 has 15 residues. Trimming stripped 6 bases from V and 0 bases from J, with 12 bases between. The CDR3 here is CASSPGQSSYNEQFF. CDR3 in DNA: TGTGCCAGCTCCCCAGGACAGAGCTCCTACAATGAGCAGTTCTTC.

This clonotype was counted only a few times. DNA for the CDR3: TGTGCCAGCAGCTTAGCTAGCGGGAGGGCCTCTCCAGATACGCAGTATTTT. Its protein product is CASSLASGRASPDTQYF. The chain is built from TRBV7-2 and TRBJ2-3; 11 nucleotides match TRBD2. Unmatched junction bases numbered 6, after V lost 0 bases and J lost 4 bases. This CDR3 contains 17 residues. Looked up from germline, CDR1 is SGHTA and CDR2 is FQGNSA.

This chain links TRBV5-1 with TRBJ2-3; a weak D match, TRBD2 (5 bases). Looked up from germline, CDR1 is SGHRS and CDR2 is YFSETQ. Deletions cut 4 bases from V and 2 bases from J, with 14 bases between. The CDR3 totals 15 residues. The CDR3 is CASSPPSGYTDTQYF. CDR3 bases: TGCGCCAGCAGCCCCCCCTCGGGATACACAGATACGCAGTATTTT.

The chain links TRBV2 to TRBJ2-5, with D maybe TRBD2 (5 bases). CDR3 length: 10 amino acids. Germline assignment: CDR1 SNHLY and CDR2 FYNNEI. Trimming removed 5 bases at V and 10 bases at J, with 8 bases between. The CDR3 bases are TGTGCCAGCAGTCTAGAGGGCCAGTACTTC. Translated, it gives CASSLEGQYF.